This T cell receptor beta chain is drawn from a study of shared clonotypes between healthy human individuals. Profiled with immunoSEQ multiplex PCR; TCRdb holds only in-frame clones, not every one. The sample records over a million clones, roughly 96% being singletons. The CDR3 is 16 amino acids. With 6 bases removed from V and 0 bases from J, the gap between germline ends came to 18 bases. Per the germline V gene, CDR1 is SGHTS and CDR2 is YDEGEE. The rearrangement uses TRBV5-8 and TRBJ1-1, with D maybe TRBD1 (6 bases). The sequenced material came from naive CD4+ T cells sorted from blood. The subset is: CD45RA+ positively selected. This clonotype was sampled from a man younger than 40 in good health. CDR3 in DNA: TGTGCCAGCATGCCAGGACAGCCAATAATGAACACTGAAGCTTTCTTT. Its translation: CASMPGQPIMNTEAFF.